A selection of T cell receptor beta chains follows, all from one sample in a study of CD8+CD57+ T cells in acquired aplastic anemia. TCRdb re-derived calls from the reads in MiXCR, one entry per CDR3 protein. The data contain under 200,000 distinct CDR3 sequences, about 48% of them singletons. Sequencing was done on a sample of sorted CD4+, CD8+, or CD8+CD57+ T cells (not recorded which) from PBMCs. These receptors all come from a human donor in good health. The conserved cysteine and the conserved F or W are not part of the CDR3 here. The order of the fields is V gene, CDR3 length, J gene, CDR3 protein.

V: TRBV2; length: 10; J: TRBJ2-2; CDR3: ASRYSSGELF
V: TRBV28; length: 15; J: TRBJ1-4; CDR3: ASSPPMTGVINEKLF
V: TRBV2; length: 12; J: TRBJ1-1; CDR3: ASSRQGSGTEAF
V: TRBV3-1; length: 14; J: TRBJ1-6; CDR3: ASSPRTDRADSPLH
V: TRBV6-2/TRBV6-3; length: 11; J: TRBJ2-5; CDR3: ASSYVTTETQY
V: TRBV5-1; length: 12; J: TRBJ2-3; CDR3: ASKVGVGTDTQY
V: TRBV24-1; length: 13; J: TRBJ2-5; CDR3: ATSATREAGKTQY
V: TRBV7-6; length: 11; J: TRBJ1-3; CDR3: ASMGGSGNTIY
V: TRBV5-1; length: 16; J: TRBJ2-1; CDR3: ASSLSSPAGSTYNEQF
V: TRBV11-1; length: 14; J: TRBJ2-1; CDR3: ASSLGGLAQYNEQF
V: TRBV20-1; length: 11; J: TRBJ2-4; CDR3: SAIGVAKNIQY
V: TRBV3-1; length: 14; J: TRBJ1-2; CDR3: ASSQGTGLLNYGYT
V: TRBV2; length: 11; J: TRBJ1-2; CDR3: ASRGDGHYGYT
V: TRBV9; length: 13; J: TRBJ2-7; CDR3: ASSVSPSSNYEQY
V: TRBV2; length: 12; J: TRBJ2-7; CDR3: ASIQKGLGYEQY
V: TRBV2; length: 13; J: TRBJ1-5; CDR3: ASSEAPRKNQPQH
V: TRBV10-3; length: 16; J: TRBJ2-2; CDR3: AISERPGGARGTGELF
V: TRBV2; length: 11; J: TRBJ1-2; CDR3: ASKPTGIEGYT
V: TRBV7-2; length: 17; J: TRBJ2-6; CDR3: ASSYAGTGGSSGANVLT
V: TRBV18; length: 11; J: TRBJ1-1; CDR3: ASSGQGNTEAF
V: TRBV20-1; length: 12; J: TRBJ2-7; CDR3: SASLDRVAYEQY
V: TRBV14; length: 11; J: TRBJ2-5; CDR3: ASSLNLQGTQY
V: TRBV11-2; length: 11; J: TRBJ1-1; CDR3: ASRARGVTEAF
V: TRBV6-5; length: 15; J: TRBJ1-2; CDR3: TSSYSGTELMRFGYT
V: TRBV19; length: 14; J: TRBJ2-2; CDR3: ASSIVRGHNTGELF
V: TRBV7-2; length: 11; J: TRBJ1-1; CDR3: ASSLGMGTEAF
V: TRBV19; length: 13; J: TRBJ2-7; CDR3: ASSSREAVGYEQY
V: TRBV7-8; length: 13; J: TRBJ1-5; CDR3: ASSWRGDGNQPQH
V: TRBV18; length: 13; J: TRBJ1-5; CDR3: ASSPQGPSNQPQH
V: TRBV19; length: 13; J: TRBJ1-2; CDR3: ASTSSGGARNGYT
V: TRBV20-1; length: 10; J: TRBJ2-7; CDR3: SATPIIYEQY
V: TRBV12-3/TRBV12-4; length: 10; J: TRBJ1-5; CDR3: ASSLGFQPQH
V: TRBV28; length: 12; J: TRBJ2-7; CDR3: ASRISGGSYEQY
V: TRBV29-1; length: 9; J: TRBJ1-1; CDR3: SGSPGAKAF
V: TRBV10-1; length: 12; J: TRBJ2-2; CDR3: ASSGTSDSVELF
V: TRBV29-1; length: 11; J: TRBJ1-4; CDR3: SVSRLTNEKLF
V: TRBV10-3; length: 12; J: TRBJ2-7; CDR3: AISVADTSYEQY
V: TRBV12-3/TRBV12-4; length: 11; J: TRBJ2-3; CDR3: ASRFTGADTQY
V: TRBV2; length: 13; J: TRBJ1-2; CDR3: ASSDGDRFNYGYT
V: TRBV5-1; length: 13; J: TRBJ1-6; CDR3: ASRGGGDANSPLH
V: TRBV7-3; length: 11; J: TRBJ2-5; CDR3: ASSGRIQETQY
V: TRBV5-1; length: 14; J: TRBJ2-1; CDR3: ASSGGLAVSYNEQF
V: TRBV4-2; length: 15; J: TRBJ2-7; CDR3: ASSQEGAWQGRYEQY